These 8 T cell receptor beta chains were sequenced from one sample in a study of T cells after somatic rescue of genetic block (dated by TCRdb to the early 2020s). The library was made by the immunoSEQ multiplex PCR assay. The immuneACCESS repertoire file appears here via TCRdb, limited to in-frame rearrangements. These files lack a portion of the clones; in checked studies, under half of the deficit traces to unresolved V genes, and the cause of the others is not known. Across this sample there are some 70,000 clones, with roughly 91% seen only once. The top ten clonotypes cover about 3% of the sample. Source material: peripheral blood mononuclear cells (PBMCs). Source of these receptors: a man younger than 45.

This clone was seen once. V is TRBV2 and J is TRBJ2-3, with 8 bases aligning to TRBD2. J was trimmed by 0 bases and V by 8 bases; bases with no gene match: 7. Germline V lookup: CDR1 SNHLY, CDR2 FYNNEI. CDR3 length equals 15 residues. For the CDR3, the DNA is TGTGCCAGCGGACCCGGGACTAGAAGCACAGATACGCAGTATTTT. This sequence encodes CASGPGTRSTDTQYF.

The chain combines TRBV6-5 with TRBJ1-2; D is possibly TRBD1 (5 bases). This CDR3 has 12 amino acids. In germline, CDR1 is MNHEY, CDR2 SVGAGI. Trimming stripped 7 bases from V and 2 bases from J, with 8 bases between. CDR3 sequence: CASTSGNYGYTF. In nucleotides, the CDR3 is TGTGCCAGCACATCAGGGAACTATGGCTACACCTTC.

The chain joins TRBV6-6 to TRBJ2-1; maybe TRBD2 (5 bases). V lost 6 bases, J lost 0 bases, and 12 bases lay in between. CDR3 length: 15 residues. Germline V gives CDR1 MNHNY, CDR2 SVGAGI (reference sequence). Written as DNA, the CDR3 is TGTGCCAGCAGGCACCAGCGGAACTCCTACAATGAGCAGTTCTTC. Translating it yields CASRHQRNSYNEQFF.

This clone was seen only once. The rearrangement links TRBV9 to TRBJ2-1; 9 bases agree with TRBD1. V lost 5 bases and J lost 4; bases outside the gene matches: 4. The CDR3 runs to 14 residues. Germline CDR1 is SGDLS and CDR2 is YYNGEE. DNA for the CDR3: TGTGCCAGCAGTCCAGGACAGGGGTACAATGAGCAGTTCTTC. Its translation is CASSPGQGYNEQFF.

This chain links TRBV6-1 with TRBJ2-7, with a possible D match to TRBD1 (6 bases). CDR3 length equals 11 residues. Germline CDR1 reads MNHNS; CDR2 reads SASEGT. With 4 bases removed from V and 6 bases from J, the gap between germline ends came to 7 bases. CDR3 DNA: TGTGCCAGCAGTGTAGGGGGCGAGCAGTACTTC. Its protein is CASSVGGEQYF.

The J gene is TRBJ2-1, the V gene TRBV7-3; possibly TRBD2 for D (6 bases). The V and J ends lost 2 bases and 4 bases respectively, with 9 bases between them. Per the germline V gene, CDR1 is SGHTA and CDR2 is FQGTGA. The CDR3 loop spans 14 amino acids. CDR3: CASSLDGSYNEQFF. CDR3 DNA sequence: TGTGCCAGCAGCTTAGACGGGAGTTACAATGAGCAGTTCTTC.

This chain uses TRBV2 with TRBJ2-5; D uncertain. CDR3 length equals 13 residues. V gave up 3 bases and J gave up 2 bases, with 7 bases separating them. Germline loops: CDR1 SNHLY, CDR2 FYNNEI. The CDR3 region is CASSDGPQETQYF. The CDR3 DNA sequence: TGTGCCAGCAGTGATGGACCACAAGAGACCCAGTACTTC.

The CDR3 nucleotides are TGCGCCAGCAGCTTCAGGGCTAGGACGGAGATCTACAATGAGCAGTTCTTC. Translated, it gives CASSFRARTEIYNEQFF. This chain connects TRBV5-1 to TRBJ2-1; a possible D gene is TRBD1 (5 bases). Germline V gene sequence: CDR1 SGHRS, CDR2 YFSETQ. The CDR3 sequence is 17 residues long. V was trimmed by 2 bases and J by 3 bases, leaving 18 bases between them.